This TCR beta chain was sequenced during a study of glioma-infiltrating T cells. TCR alpha and beta CDR3 regions were amplified from RNA using iRepertoire nested multiplex PCR. MiXCR, applied by TCRdb to the multiplex PCR reads, yields one record per CDR3 protein. The sample lists about 140,000 distinct CDR3 sequences; 39% were seen once. This clonotype was observed a few times. CDR1 and CDR2 from the germline V gene are LGHNA and YSLEER. V shed 0 bases and J 2 bases; nucleotides not matched to a gene: 1. This CDR3 has 16 amino acids. The chain is built from TRBV4-3 and TRBJ2-3, with 11 bases aligning to TRBD2. The sequence was collected from a human donor with low-grade glioma or glioblastoma, undergoing nonglioma brain surgery, or in good health (not recorded which). The sequenced sample consisted of glioma tissue, nonneoplastic brain tissue, or PBMCs (not recorded which). The CDR3 reads CASSQEGLADTDTQYF. CDR3 DNA sequence: TGCGCCAGCAGCCAAGAGGGACTAGCGGACACAGATACGCAGTATTTT.